Shown below are 13 T cell receptor beta chains from a single sample sequenced in a study of T cell changes during pregnancy in multiple sclerosis. The method was immunoSEQ multiplex PCR; TCRdb's version includes in-frame clones alone and lacks a portion of them. The table shows 35,000 to 45,000 clones, with approximately 92% occurring only once. Input material: peripheral blood. All receptors derive from a female donor with multiple sclerosis, enrolled in a pregnancy study.

This chain joins TRBV4-1 and TRBJ1-1; D ambiguous. Germline CDR1 MGHRA, CDR2 YSYEKL. The CDR3 contains 15 residues. V lost 7 bases and J 0 bases, leaving 15 bases between the germline ends. The CDR3 protein is CASTPPGQMNTEAFF. In nucleotides, the CDR3 is TGCGCCAGCACCCCTCCGGGCCAAATGAACACTGAAGCTTTCTTT.

The chain has TRBV7-9 and TRBJ2-3; 11 bases agree with TRBD1. Germline V gives CDR1 SEHNR, CDR2 FQNEAQ (reference sequence). The CDR3 spans 17 residues. The V segment lost 3 bases and the J segment 5 bases; nucleotides outside the gene matches: 10. The CDR3 reads CASSFAGTGGLGDTQYF. In DNA, the CDR3 is TGTGCCAGCAGCTTTGCCGGGACAGGGGGTTTGGGAGATACGCAGTATTTT.

Only one count was recorded for this clone. This chain connects TRBV5-1 to TRBJ2-5; tentatively, D is TRBD2 (6 bases). CDR3 length: 14 residues. Trimming left V 3 bases short and J 4 bases short, with 13 bases between. Germline V gene sequence: CDR1 SGHRS, CDR2 YFSETQ. CDR3 coding DNA: TGCGCCAGCAGCTCCCGGACTATCCGAGAGACCCAGTACTTC. Protein: CASSSRTIRETQYF.

About this clone: One end of the junction does not line up with germline, which may come from a read error. The chain couples TRBV7-7 to TRBJ1-1; D might be TRBD1 (6 bases). The CDR3 extends over 13 amino acids. Germline lookup yields CDR1 SSHAT and CDR2 FNYEAQ (reference sequence). CDR3 coding DNA: TGTGCTAGCAGCCTTAAAGGGGGCACTGAAGCTTTCTTT. Translation: CASSLKGGTEAFF.

This chain joins TRBV30 and TRBJ2-1; D may be TRBD2 (7 bases). The ends were cut back, 7 bases at V and 8 bases at J, with 24 bases in the middle. Germline CDR1 GTSNPN, CDR2 SVGIG (reference sequence). This CDR3 is built from 15 residues. This CDR3 reads CASETMGGRPDEQFF. In DNA form, the CDR3 reads TGTGCCTCCGAAACAATGGGGGGGCGCCCCGATGAGCAGTTCTTC. The whole variable domain, remainder taken from reference TRBV30 and TRBJ2-1, is SQTIHQWPATLVQPVGSPLSLECTVEGTSNPNLYWYRQAAGRGLQLLFYSVGIGQISSEVPQNLSASRPQDRQFILSSKKLLLSDSGFYLCASETMGGRPDEQFFGPGTRLTVL.

The chain uses TRBV30 and TRBJ1-3; tentative D call: TRBD1 (6 bases). The CDR3 runs to 16 residues. CDR1 and CDR2 (germline): GTSNPN, SVGIG (reference sequence). V was trimmed by 3 bases and J by 3 bases, leaving 18 bases between them. In nucleotides, the CDR3 is TGTGCCTGGAGCGTCGAATGGGGGGCAGATGGAAACACCATATATTTT. Translated, it gives CAWSVEWGADGNTIYF.

The chain has TRBV19 and TRBJ2-6; D unclear. CDR1 LNHDA and CDR2 SQIVND come from the germline V gene (reference sequence). Trimming took off 5 bases at V and 0 bases at J, with 11 bases between the two ends. The CDR3 runs 16 residues. The DNA of the CDR3 is TGTGCCAGTAGTCCGACCCGCGCCTCTGGGGCCAACGTCCTGACTTTC. Translated, it gives CASSPTRASGANVLTF. The variable domain in full, completed from reference TRBV19 and TRBJ2-6, reads DGGITQSPKYLFRKEGQNVTLSCEQNLNHDAMYWYRQDPGQGLRLIYYSQIVNDFQKGDIAEGYSVSREKKESFPLTVTSAQKNPTAFYLCASSPTRASGANVLTFGAGSRLTVL.

The chain carries TRBV10-1 and TRBJ1-5; D is undetermined. Trimming removed 9 bases from V and 0 bases from J, with 12 bases in between. In germline, CDR1 is WNHNN, CDR2 SYGVQD (reference sequence). The CDR3 loop spans 14 amino acids. The CDR3 loop is CARPREISNQPQHF. The CDR3 nucleotides are TGCGCCAGGCCCAGAGAGATTAGCAATCAGCCCCAGCATTTT.

This clone was seen just once. V is TRBV6-6 and J is TRBJ1-1; D might be TRBD1 (5 bases). V dropped 1 base and J dropped 2 bases, with 8 bases sitting between them. Germline-derived CDR1 and CDR2 are MNHNY and SVGAGI (reference sequence). The CDR3 runs to 14 residues. CDR3 amino acids: CASSYLGQNTEAFF. The CDR3 DNA reads TGTGCCAGCAGTTACTTGGGGCAAAACACTGAAGCTTTCTTT.

The rearrangement joins TRBV14 to TRBJ2-2; D not resolved. The CDR3 has 13 residues. Germline V gene data show CDR1 as SGHDN and CDR2 as FVKESK. V lost 4 bases, J lost 2 bases, and 5 bases lay in between. CDR3: CASSPSNTGELFF. The CDR3 region has the DNA TGTGCCAGCAGCCCCTCTAACACCGGGGAGCTGTTTTTT.

This rearrangement joins TRBV2 to TRBJ2-4, with 16 bases lining up with TRBD2. The CDR3 is 17 residues long. The germline V gene has CDR1 SNHLY and CDR2 FYNNEI. V shed 6 bases, J shed 0 bases, and the junction held 2 bases outside the gene matches. The CDR3 sequence is CASRGLAGGPAKNIQYF. In DNA form, the CDR3 reads TGTGCCAGCAGGGGACTAGCGGGAGGGCCAGCCAAAAACATTCAGTACTTC.

The gene calls are TRBV5-1 and TRBJ2-4, with D perhaps matching TRBD2 (6 bases). Trimming took off 1 base at V and 3 bases at J, with 8 bases between the two ends. This CDR3 is built from 14 residues. Germline assignment: CDR1 SGHRS and CDR2 YFSETQ. CDR3 in DNA: TGCGCCAGCAGCTTGTCGGGGGACAAAAACATTCAGTACTTC. As protein: CASSLSGDKNIQYF.

The CDR3 here is CASSQAWGTELFSGNTIYF. The DNA of the CDR3 is TGTGCCAGCAGCCAAGCCTGGGGGACAGAGCTCTTCTCTGGAAACACCATATATTTT. This chain joins TRBV14 and TRBJ1-3; 7 bases match TRBD1. In germline, CDR1 is SGHDN, CDR2 FVKESK. The V and J ends lost 1 base and 0 bases, in that order; junction bases with no gene match: 12. The CDR3 runs 19 residues.